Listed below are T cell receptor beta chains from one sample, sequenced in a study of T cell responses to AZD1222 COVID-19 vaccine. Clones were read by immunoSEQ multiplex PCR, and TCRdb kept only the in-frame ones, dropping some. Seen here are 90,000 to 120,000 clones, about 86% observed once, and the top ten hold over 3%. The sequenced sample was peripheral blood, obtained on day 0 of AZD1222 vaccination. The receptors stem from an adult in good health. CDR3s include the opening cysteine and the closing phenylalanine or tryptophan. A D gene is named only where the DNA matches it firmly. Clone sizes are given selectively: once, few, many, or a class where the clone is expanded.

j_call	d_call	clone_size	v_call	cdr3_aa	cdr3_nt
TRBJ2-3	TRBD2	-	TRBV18	CASSPSGLAGGTDTQYF	TGTGCCAGCTCACCTTCCGGACTAGCGGGGGGCACAGATACGCAGTATTTT
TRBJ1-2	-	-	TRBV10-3	CAISDETGLNYGYTF	TGTGCCATCAGTGACGAGACGGGCCTTAACTATGGCTACACCTTC
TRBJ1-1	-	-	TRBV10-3	CAISELMNTEAFF	TGTGCCATCAGTGAGTTGATGAACACTGAAGCTTTCTTT
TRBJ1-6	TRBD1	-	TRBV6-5	CASSQGANSPLHF	TGTGCCAGCAGTCAGGGGGCGAATTCACCCCTCCACTTT
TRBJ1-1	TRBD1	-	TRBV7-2	CASSHPTTGVNTEAFF	TGTGCCAGCAGCCACCCGACGACAGGGGTGAACACTGAAGCTTTCTTT
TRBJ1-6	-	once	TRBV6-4	CASSETYNSPLHF	TGTGCCAGCAGTGAGACCTATAATTCACCCCTCCACTTT
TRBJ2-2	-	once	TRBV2	CASKRDTLNTGELFF	TGTGCCAGCAAGAGGGACACTTTGAACACCGGGGAGCTGTTTTTT
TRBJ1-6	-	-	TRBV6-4	CASSESGFGSPLHF	TGTGCCAGCAGTGAGTCAGGGTTCGGTTCACCCCTCCACTTT
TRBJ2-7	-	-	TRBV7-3	CASSLNSGNEQYF	TGTGCCAGCAGCTTAAACTCCGGGAACGAGCAGTACTTC
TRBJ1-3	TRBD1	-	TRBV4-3	CASSPTGVGNTIYF	TGCGCCAGCAGCCCGACAGGGGTCGGAAACACCATATATTTT
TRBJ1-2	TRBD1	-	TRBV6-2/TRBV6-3	CASSYDPGQKYGYTF	TGTGCCAGCAGTTACGATCCGGGACAGAAGTATGGCTACACCTTC
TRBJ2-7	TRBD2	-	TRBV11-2	CASNLAGGPYEQYF	TGTGCCAGCAACCTAGCGGGTGGACCCTACGAGCAGTACTTC
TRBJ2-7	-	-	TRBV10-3	CAISESGNIYEQYF	TGTGCCATCAGTGAGTCTGGGAATATCTACGAGCAGTACTTC
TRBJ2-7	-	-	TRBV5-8	CASSSDIYEQYF	TGTGCCAGCAGTTCGGACATCTACGAGCAGTACTTC
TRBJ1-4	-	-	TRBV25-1	CASSEPPGQRLNEKLFF	TGTGCCAGCAGTGAACCCCCCGGCCAGCGACTGAATGAAAAACTGTTTTTT
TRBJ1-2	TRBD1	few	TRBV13	CASGETGFPRKDYGYTF	TGTGCCAGCGGCGAGACAGGGTTCCCCCGTAAGGACTATGGCTACACCTTC
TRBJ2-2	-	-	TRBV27	CASSLAWASASTGELFF	TGTGCCAGCAGTTTGGCCTGGGCTTCCGCGAGCACCGGGGAGCTGTTTTTT
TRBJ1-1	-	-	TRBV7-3	CASSLMAYTEAFF	TGTGCCAGCAGCTTAATGGCATACACTGAAGCTTTCTTT
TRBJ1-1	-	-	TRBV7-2	CASSLGTTPEAFF	TGTGCCAGCAGCTTAGGGACAACCCCTGAAGCTTTCTTT
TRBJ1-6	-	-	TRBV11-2	CASSLYRGQGGSPLHF	TGTGCCAGCAGTCTATACCGTGGGCAGGGTGGTTCACCCCTCCACTTT
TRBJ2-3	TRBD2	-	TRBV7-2	CASSRSGGTRDTQYF	TGTGCCAGCAGCCGTAGCGGGGGCACTCGGGATACGCAGTATTTT
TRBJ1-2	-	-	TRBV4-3	CASSQVKGLWYGYTF	TGCGCCAGCAGCCAGGTTAAGGGGTTGTGGTATGGCTACACCTTC
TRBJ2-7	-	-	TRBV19	CASSDQGYEQYF	TGTGCCAGTAGCGATCAGGGATACGAGCAGTACTTC
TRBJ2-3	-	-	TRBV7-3	CASSLTASTDTQYF	TGTGCCAGCAGCTTAACCGCTAGCACAGATACGCAGTATTTT
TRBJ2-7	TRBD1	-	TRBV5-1	CASSSIPGQGSSEQYF	TGCGCCAGCAGCTCGATACCGGGACAGGGGTCGTCCGAGCAGTACTTC
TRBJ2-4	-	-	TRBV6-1	CASSEQPRDIQYF	TGTGCCAGCAGTGAACAGCCTCGGGACATTCAGTACTTC
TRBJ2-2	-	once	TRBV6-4	CASSAGTANTGELFF	TGTGCCAGCAGTGCAGGTACCGCGAACACCGGGGAGCTGTTTTTT
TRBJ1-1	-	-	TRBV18	CASSLTSPGNTEAFF	TGTGCCAGCTCACTGACAAGTCCCGGGAACACTGAAGCTTTCTTT
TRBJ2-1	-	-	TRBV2	CASSNRGGYNEQFF	TGTGCCAGCAGTAACAGGGGAGGTTACAATGAGCAGTTCTTC
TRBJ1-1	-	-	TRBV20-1	CSASPSGTASFF	TGCAGTGCTAGTCCCTCCGGGACTGCTTCTTTCTTT
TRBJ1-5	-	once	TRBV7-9	CASSLYGIQPQHF	TGTGCCAGCAGCTTATACGGAATTCAGCCCCAGCATTTT
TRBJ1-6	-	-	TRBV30	CAWSPSLPRGNSPLHF	TGTGCCTGGAGTCCTTCTCTCCCCCGGGGTAATTCACCCCTCCACTTT
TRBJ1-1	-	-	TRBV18	CASSPAGDTEAFF	TGTGCCAGCTCCCCGGCGGGGGACACTGAAGCTTTCTTT
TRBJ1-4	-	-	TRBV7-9	CASSLHSTNEKLFF	TGTGCCAGCAGCTTACACAGCACTAATGAAAAACTGTTTTTT
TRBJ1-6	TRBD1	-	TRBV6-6	CASSFATGTGNSPLHF	TGTGCCAGCAGTTTTGCCACCGGGACAGGGAATTCACCCCTCCACTTT
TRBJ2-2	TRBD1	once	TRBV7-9	CASSYRTGDNTGELFF	TGTGCCAGCAGCTATAGAACAGGGGACAACACCGGGGAGCTGTTTTTT
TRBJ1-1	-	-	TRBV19	CASSIAPSEAFF	TGTGCCAGTAGTATAGCCCCCTCTGAAGCTTTCTTT
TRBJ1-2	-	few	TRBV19	CASSMITAPTNYGYTF	TGTGCCAGTAGTATGATAACAGCGCCCACTAACTATGGCTACACCTTC
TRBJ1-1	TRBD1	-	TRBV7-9	CASSRGQSNTEAFF	TGTGCCAGCAGCCGGGGACAGTCGAACACTGAAGCTTTCTTT
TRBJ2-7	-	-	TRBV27	CASSLSIGYEQYF	TGTGCCAGCAGTTTATCGATAGGGTACGAGCAGTACTTC
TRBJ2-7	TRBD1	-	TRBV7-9	CASSWAGGQYEQYF	TGTGCCAGCAGCTGGGCAGGGGGCCAGTACGAGCAGTACTTC
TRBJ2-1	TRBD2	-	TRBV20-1	CSASLAGGHNEQFF	TGCAGTGCGAGTCTAGCGGGGGGCCACAATGAGCAGTTCTTC
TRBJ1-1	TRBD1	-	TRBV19	CASSSGQGRSTEAFF	TGTGCCAGTAGTTCCGGACAGGGACGCAGCACTGAAGCTTTCTTT
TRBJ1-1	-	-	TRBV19	CASGVVNTEAFF	TGTGCCAGTGGGGTGGTGAACACTGAAGCTTTCTTT
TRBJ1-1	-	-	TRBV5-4	CASSLDWDTEAFF	TGTGCCAGCAGCTTGGATTGGGACACTGAAGCTTTCTTT
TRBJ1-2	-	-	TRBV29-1	CSVEDLGRSNYGYTF	TGCAGCGTTGAAGATCTTGGCAGGTCTAACTATGGCTACACCTTC
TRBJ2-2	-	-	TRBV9	CASSPRVEINTGELFF	TGTGCCAGCAGCCCGAGGGTGGAGATAAACACCGGGGAGCTGTTTTTT
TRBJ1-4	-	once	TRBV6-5	CASRMRGNEKLFF	TGTGCCAGCAGAATGAGGGGGAACGAAAAACTGTTTTTT
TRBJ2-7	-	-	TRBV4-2	CASSPPAGNIYEQYF	TGTGCCAGCAGCCCTCCGGCCGGGAATATCTACGAGCAGTACTTC
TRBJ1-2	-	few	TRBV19	CASSPGPRPYGYTF	TGTGCCAGTAGCCCCGGGCCGAGGCCCTATGGCTACACCTTC